Below are 32 T cell receptor beta chains sequenced from a single sample in a study of cytomegalovirus exposure and HLA in healthy donors. A multiplex PCR was run with 60 Vbeta primers and 13 Jbeta primers. The protocol was immunoSEQ multiplex PCR, while the TCRdb copy is restricted to in-frame clones and leaves out a portion. The sample includes tens of thousands of clones. The sample comprised PBMCs. The receptor source for this set is a woman aged 40 to 49 in good health and CMV-seropositive.

The V gene is TRBV4-3, the J gene TRBJ2-1, with TRBD2 matching over 13 bases. The CDR3 runs to 18 residues. Losses at the gene ends were 6 bases for V and 10 bases for J; bases not matched to a gene: 18. The germline CDR1 and CDR2 sequences are LGHNA and YSLEER. CDR3 region: CASSQLKTTSGGAREQFF. In nucleotides, the CDR3 is TGCGCCAGCAGTCAACTGAAAACAACTAGCGGGGGGGCTAGGGAGCAGTTCTTC.

The V call is TRBV6-6, the J call TRBJ2-3; 10 nucleotides align to TRBD2. The germline V gene encodes CDR1 MNHNY and CDR2 SVGAGI (reference sequence). Trimming removed 6 bases from V and 6 bases from J; junction bases left unmatched: 6. This CDR3 is built from 14 residues. CDR3 in amino acids: CASSLSGGRDTQYF. CDR3 DNA: TGTGCCAGCAGCCTTAGCGGGGGGCGGGATACGCAGTATTTT.

The chain carries TRBV7-9 and TRBJ1-1, with TRBD1 identical over 9 bases. CDR1 and CDR2 from the germline V gene are SEHNR and FQNEAQ (reference sequence). The CDR3 runs 16 residues. The V segment lost 5 bases and the J segment 3 bases; nucleotides outside the gene matches: 10. CDR3 sequence reads: CASSQRGQGWDTEAFF. The CDR3 nucleotides read TGTGCCAGCAGCCAACGGGGACAGGGTTGGGACACTGAAGCTTTCTTT.

The genes are TRBV5-1 and TRBJ2-6; 8 bases map to TRBD1. Losses at the gene ends were 3 bases for V and 9 bases for J; bases not matched to a gene: 5. Per the germline V gene, CDR1 is SGHRS and CDR2 is YFSETQ. The CDR3 is 14 amino acids. The CDR3 bases are TGCGCCAGCAGCTCGGGGACAGGCGGCAACGTCCTGACTTTC. This translates into CASSSGTGGNVLTF. Full variable domain (missing parts from reference TRBV5-1 and TRBJ2-6): KAGVTQTPRYLIKTRGQQVTLSCSPISGHRSVSWYQQTPGQGLQFLFEYFSETQRNKGNFPGRFSGRQFSNSRSEMNVSTLELGDSALYLCASSSGTGGNVLTFGAGSRLTVL.

The chain combines TRBV14 with TRBJ2-5; D might be TRBD2 (6 bases). CDR3 length equals 17 residues. CDR1 is SGHDN and CDR2 is FVKESK in the germline V gene. Trimming shortened V by 3 bases and J by 2 bases, and 19 bases separated the two germline ends. CDR3 coding DNA: TGTGCCAGCAGCCAGGCAGCGGACTACCTACTTCAAGAGACCCAGTACTTC. It yields the protein CASSQAADYLLQETQYF. The variable domain in full, with the rest retrieved from reference TRBV14 and TRBJ2-5, is EAGVTQFPSHSVIEKGQTVTLRCDPISGHDNLYWYRRVMGKEIKFLLHFVKESKQDESGMPNNRFLAERTGGTYSTLKVQPAELEDSGVYFCASSQAADYLLQETQYFGPGTRLLVL.

The V and J genes are TRBV30 and TRBJ2-7; possibly TRBD2 for D (6 bases). V was cut by 3 bases and J by 3 bases, with 21 bases left in between. This CDR3 is 16 amino acids long. The V gene's germline CDR1 is GTSNPN and CDR2 SVGIG (reference sequence). This CDR3 reads CAWSRERAGAGYEQYF. CDR3 sequence (DNA): TGTGCCTGGAGCAGGGAACGAGCGGGCGCGGGCTACGAGCAGTACTTC.

The chain uses TRBV7-3 and TRBJ2-2, with a tentative D call TRBD2 (5 bases). The CDR3 loop spans 13 amino acids. Trimming stripped 3 bases from V and 4 bases from J, with 6 bases between. Germline V gene data show CDR1 as SGHTA and CDR2 as FQGTGA. CDR3 nucleotides: TGTGCCAGCAGCTTGGCGGGCACCGGGGAGCTGTTTTTT. Translation: CASSLAGTGELFF. Full variable domain (remainder filled in from reference TRBV7-3 and TRBJ2-2): GAGVSQTPSNKVTEKGKYVELRCDPISGHTALYWYRQSLGQGPEFLIYFQGTGAADDSGLPNDRFFAVRPEGSVSTLKIQRTERGDSAVYLCASSLAGTGELFFGEGSRLTVL.

The gene calls are TRBV14 and TRBJ2-3; tentative D call: TRBD1 (10 bases). The length of the CDR3 is 24 residues. The germline gives CDR1 SGHDN, CDR2 FVKESK. Deletions cut 0 bases from V and 2 bases from J, with 36 bases between. The CDR3 spells CASSQEGQGRVSRGGASITDTQYF. The CDR3 coding sequence is TGTGCCAGCAGCCAAGAGGGACAGGGGAGAGTATCCCGCGGGGGGGCCTCGATCACAGATACGCAGTATTTT.

The CDR3 sequence is CASSPGQGADYGYTF. In DNA, the CDR3 is TGTGCCAGTAGTCCGGGACAGGGGGCCGACTATGGCTACACCTTC. The chain links TRBV19 to TRBJ1-2; 12 bases line up with TRBD1. The CDR3 is made up of 15 amino acids. Germline V CDR1 and CDR2: LNHDA, SQIVND (reference sequence). Trimming at V came to 5 bases and at J to 3 bases, leaving 4 bases not matched to a gene. The full variable domain, with the rest looked up from reference TRBV19 and TRBJ1-2, is DGGITQSPKYLFRKEGQNVTLSCEQNLNHDAMYWYRQDPGQGLRLIYYSQIVNDFQKGDIAEGYSVSREKKESFPLTVTSAQKNPTAFYLCASSPGQGADYGYTFGSGTRLTVV.

The chain carries TRBV4-2 and TRBJ2-4; 11 nucleotides agree with TRBD2. V trimming: 0 bases; J trimming: 7 bases; junction bases outside the gene matches: 8. The germline gives CDR1 LGHNA, CDR2 YNFKEQ. The length of the CDR3 is 17 residues. The CDR3 DNA reads TGTGCCAGCAGCCAAGAGACTAGCGGGGCCCTCGGGAACATTCAGTACTTC. Its protein product is CASSQETSGALGNIQYF.

The gene calls are TRBV19 and TRBJ1-5; tentative D call: TRBD1 (6 bases). There are 15 residues in the CDR3. V shed 2 bases and J shed 7 bases, with 15 bases lying between them. Germline CDR1 and CDR2: LNHDA and SQIVND (reference sequence). The CDR3 sequence: CASSILDSLSQPQHF. The CDR3 DNA reads TGTGCCAGTAGTATACTGGACAGTCTTTCCCAGCCCCAGCATTTT.

The chain joins TRBV6-5 to TRBJ2-2; 10 nucleotides line up with TRBD2. V gave up 6 bases and J gave up 1 base; unmatched junction bases: 2. The CDR3 has 15 residues. The V gene's germline CDR1 is MNHEY and CDR2 SVGAGI. CDR3 in amino acids: CASSRLAGNTGELFF. The CDR3 bases are TGTGCCAGCAGCCGACTAGCGGGGAACACCGGGGAGCTGTTTTTT.

V usage is TRBV6-4 and J usage is TRBJ2-2; D not certain. The CDR3 spans 14 residues. Trimming pared 0 bases from V and 5 bases from J, leaving 7 bases between. The V gene's germline CDR1 is MRHNA and CDR2 SNTAGT. CDR3 amino acids: CASSDSGETGELFF. CDR3 nucleotide sequence: TGTGCCAGCAGTGACTCTGGTGAGACCGGGGAGCTGTTTTTT.

The rearrangement joins TRBV28 to TRBJ1-4; 9 bases fit TRBD1. The ends lost 9 bases at V and 6 bases at J; junction bases unmatched: 5. The CDR3 runs to 13 residues. Germline CDR1 reads MDHEN; CDR2 reads SYDVKM. In DNA form, the CDR3 reads TGTGCCAGTGGGACAGGGAGTTATGAAAAACTGTTTTTT. Translated: CASGTGSYEKLFF.

The rearrangement links TRBV7-9 to TRBJ1-2, with D uncertain. CDR1 and CDR2 (germline): SEHNR, FQNEAQ (reference sequence). The length of the CDR3 is 14 residues. The V end lost 2 bases, the J end lost 2 bases, and 9 bases lay between the germline ends. The CDR3, as DNA: TGTGCCAGCAGCTTACAAACTTTCAACTATGGCTACACCTTC. Amino acids: CASSLQTFNYGYTF. Based on the CDR3 plus reference TRBV7-9 and TRBJ1-2, the full variable domain is DTGVSQNPRHKITKRGQNVTFRCDPISEHNRLYWYRQTLGQGPEFLTYFQNEAQLEKSRLLSDRFSAERPKGSFSTLEIQRTEQGDSAMYLCASSLQTFNYGYTFGSGTRLTVV.

The rearrangement uses TRBV7-9 and TRBJ1-4; D gene unclear. Germline V CDR1 and CDR2: SEHNR, FQNEAQ (reference sequence). This CDR3 region has 17 residues. Trimming shortened V by 2 bases and J by 4 bases, and 17 bases separated the two germline ends. The CDR3 reads CASSLLSGLNLNEKLFF. CDR3 coding DNA: TGTGCCAGCAGCTTATTGTCAGGTCTGAACCTTAATGAAAAACTGTTTTTT.

The chain recombines TRBV18 with TRBJ2-5, with D hard to call. Trimming took off 5 bases at V and 1 base at J, with 17 bases between the two ends. This CDR3 is 16 amino acids long. Per the germline V gene, CDR1 is KGHSH and CDR2 is LQKENI. CDR3 nucleotides: TGTGCCAGCTCAATATCCAGTGGCTCGGGCCAAGAGACCCAGTACTTC. The encoded protein is CASSISSGSGQETQYF. The variable domain in full, completed from reference TRBV18 and TRBJ2-5, reads NAGVMQNPRHLVRRRGQEARLRCSPMKGHSHVYWYRQLPEEGLKFMVYLQKENIIDESGMPKERFSAEFPKEGPSILRIQQVVRGDSAAYFCASSISSGSGQETQYFGPGTRLLVL.

J is TRBJ2-1 and V is TRBV7-2, with 8 bases matching TRBD1. CDR1 is SGHTA and CDR2 is FQGNSA in the germline V gene. Trimming took 6 bases from V and 3 from J; bases not matched to a gene: 13. The CDR3 sequence is 17 residues long. CDR3 loop: CASSDSGGAGNYNEQFF. The DNA of the CDR3 is TGTGCCAGCAGTGATTCAGGGGGCGCGGGGAACTACAATGAGCAGTTCTTC.

The chain carries TRBV4-2 and TRBJ2-1, with 12 bases lining up with TRBD2. V trimming: 5 bases; J trimming: 2 bases; junction bases outside the gene matches: 4. From germline, CDR1 is LGHNA and CDR2 YNFKEQ. The CDR3 runs 16 residues. The CDR3 coding sequence is TGTGCCAGCAGCGCCCGGACTAGCGGGGCCTACAATGAGCAGTTCTTC. Residues: CASSARTSGAYNEQFF.

This sequence joins TRBV5-6 and TRBJ1-2, with 8 bases matching TRBD1. V shed 1 base, J shed 5 bases, and the junction held 10 bases outside the gene matches. The germline gives CDR1 SGHDT, CDR2 YYEEEE. The CDR3 loop spans 16 amino acids. CDR3 coding DNA: TGTGCCAGCAGCTTGTCTGGTACAGGGGGATTGTATGGCTACACCTTC. Encoded protein: CASSLSGTGGLYGYTF.

With regard to this clone: Distinct nucleotide sequences in the sample also encode this CDR3. V and J are TRBV6-1 and TRBJ1-5; 8 bases are shared with TRBD1. With V trimmed by 5 bases and J by 2 bases, 5 bases remained unmatched. The germline V gene encodes CDR1 MNHNS and CDR2 SASEGT. This CDR3 is built from 15 residues. The CDR3 DNA is TGTGCCAGCAGTAAGGACAGGGCGGGCAATCAGCCCCAGCATTTT. As protein: CASSKDRAGNQPQHF.

The rearrangement links TRBV9 to TRBJ2-7; 7 bases map to TRBD2. Per the germline V gene, CDR1 is SGDLS and CDR2 is YYNGEE. CDR3 length: 15 amino acids. Trimming cost V 1 base and J 3 bases; bases outside gene matches: 7. In DNA, the CDR3 is TGTGCCAGCAGCGTACTAGGGACTACTAACTACGAGCAGTACTTC. The encoded protein is CASSVLGTTNYEQYF.

The CDR3 DNA reads as TGTGCCACCCGGACAGATACAGATACGCAGTATTTT. Translated: CATRTDTDTQYF. The J gene is TRBJ2-3, the V gene TRBV25-1, with TRBD1 as a possible D gene (6 bases). Germline V lookup: CDR1 MGHDK, CDR2 SYGVNS. The germline V and J ends were trimmed by 10 bases and 3 bases, with 11 bases remaining between them. The CDR3 totals 12 residues.

This chain joins TRBV28 and TRBJ2-5, with TRBD1 identical over 11 bases. The junction had 9 bases not matched to a gene; V was cut back by 11 bases and J by 1 base. The CDR3 sequence is 15 residues long. Germline V gene sequence: CDR1 MDHEN, CDR2 SYDVKM. CDR3 loop: CACGDRGSPQETQYF. The CDR3 DNA follows: TGTGCCTGTGGGGACAGGGGGAGCCCCCAAGAGACCCAGTACTTC.

The chain recombines TRBV7-2 with TRBJ1-1; TRBD1 matches 8 bases. CDR3 length: 16 amino acids. Germline V CDR1 and CDR2: SGHTA, FQGNSA. J lost 2 bases, V lost 5 bases, and 10 bases had no gene match. This CDR3 is CASSPHWGQDNTEAFF. In DNA, the CDR3 is TGTGCCAGCAGCCCACATTGGGGACAGGACAACACTGAAGCTTTCTTT.

This rearrangement joins TRBV7-6 to TRBJ1-4, with D possibly being TRBD1 (5 bases). This CDR3 has 16 amino acids. V lost 0 bases and J 6 bases, leaving 14 bases between the germline ends. The germline V gene encodes CDR1 SGHVS and CDR2 FNYEAQ. CDR3 region: CASSLAGRGEDEKLFF. The CDR3 bases are TGTGCCAGCAGCTTAGCGGGACGGGGGGAAGATGAAAAACTGTTTTTT. The full variable domain, rest sourced from reference TRBV7-6 and TRBJ1-4, is GAGVSQSPRYKVTKRGQDVALRCDPISGHVSLYWYRQALGQGPEFLTYFNYEAQQDKSGLPNDRFSAERPEGSISTLTIQRTEQRDSAMYRCASSLAGRGEDEKLFFGSGTQLSVL.

This sequence joins TRBV5-1 and TRBJ2-7, with TRBD2 matching 12 bases. This CDR3 is built from 14 residues. J lost 9 bases, V lost 2 bases, and 6 bases had no gene match. Germline CDR1 and CDR2: SGHRS and YFSETQ. The CDR3 DNA follows: TGCGCCAGCAGCTTACTACTAGCGGGAGGCGTGCAGTACTTC. Translation: CASSLLLAGGVQYF. The whole variable domain, filled in from reference TRBV5-1 and TRBJ2-7, reads KAGVTQTPRYLIKTRGQQVTLSCSPISGHRSVSWYQQTPGQGLQFLFEYFSETQRNKGNFPGRFSGRQFSNSRSEMNVSTLELGDSALYLCASSLLLAGGVQYFGPGTRLTVT.

Of note for this clone: At one end the junction does not follow the germline gene, possibly because of a read error. The chain employs TRBV4-1 and TRBJ2-7, with TRBD2 matching over 9 bases. The CDR3 is made up of 16 amino acids. CDR1 is MGHRA and CDR2 is YSYEKL in the germline V gene. In DNA, the CDR3 is TGCGCCAGCAGCCAAGATACTAGCGGGTCCTCCTACGAGCAGTGCTTC. This codes for CASSQDTSGSSYEQCF.

This chain links TRBV5-6 with TRBJ1-2; 12 bases are a match to TRBD1. V was pared by 5 bases and J by 7 bases, with 6 bases of the junction left unmatched. Germline V gene data show CDR1 as SGHDT and CDR2 as YYEEEE. The CDR3 is 14 residues long. The CDR3: CASRPGQGAGGYTF. CDR3 nucleotides: TGTGCCAGCAGACCGGGACAGGGGGCGGGTGGCTACACCTTC.

This chain links TRBV6-1 with TRBJ2-2; 7 bases align to TRBD2. CDR1 and CDR2 (germline): MNHNS, SASEGT. The length of the CDR3 is 15 residues. The junction had 13 bases not matched to a gene; V was cut back by 9 bases and J by 6 bases. This chain's CDR3 is CARAIGAGESGELFF. CDR3 in DNA: TGTGCCAGGGCCATAGGGGCGGGAGAGTCCGGGGAGCTGTTTTTT.

The chain is built from TRBV6-1 and TRBJ2-6; D possibly corresponds to TRBD1 (5 bases). The CDR3 extends over 16 amino acids. V lost 4 bases, J lost 0 bases, and 10 bases lay in between. Germline V gene sequence: CDR1 MNHNS, CDR2 SASEGT. The CDR3 spells CASSATGNSGANVLTF. CDR3 in DNA: TGTGCCAGCAGTGCAACAGGCAACTCTGGGGCCAACGTCCTGACTTTC.

V is TRBV4-1 and J is TRBJ2-5; 12 nucleotides agree with TRBD2. This CDR3 spans 18 amino acids. V dropped 0 bases and J dropped 4; count of bases not matched to a gene: 9. The germline CDR1 and CDR2 sequences are MGHRA and YSYEKL. The chain's CDR3 is CASSQDEASGRAGETQYF. As DNA, the CDR3 is TGCGCCAGCAGCCAAGATGAGGCTAGCGGGAGGGCCGGAGAGACCCAGTACTTC.